Each of the 30 T cell receptor beta chains below was sequenced from the same sample in a study of neurological immune-mediated disorders (dated by TCRdb to 2018 to 2020). Receptor amplification or capture employed 5' RACE. The sample was run on an Illumina HiSeq 2500. The public reads were run again by TCRdb, first through fastp at Q25 and then through MiXCR, and only productive beta chains were kept. Every CDR3 protein is listed once, alongside the most common genes and DNA of its rows. Present in this sample are about 14,000 distinct CDR3 sequences, 13% of which were seen just once. The ten largest clones represent more than 35% of the sample. The source material was CD8+ T cells from blood. The source is a female donor with HTLV-1-associated myelopathy (HAM/TSP).

There are many counts of this clonotype. This chain connects TRBV27 to TRBJ2-1, with D unresolved. Trimming pared 4 bases from V and 1 base from J, leaving 5 bases between. The germline CDR1 and CDR2 sequences are MNHEY and SMNVEV (reference sequence). The CDR3 totals 13 residues. CDR3 nucleotide sequence: TGTGCCAGCAGTTCAGGTTCCTACAATGAGCAGTTCTTC. It encodes CASSSGSYNEQFF.

The J gene is TRBJ1-3, the V gene TRBV11-2; D not resolved. V lost 8 bases to trimming and J lost 3 bases, with 14 bases between them. In germline, CDR1 is SGHAT, CDR2 FQNNGV. The CDR3 has 14 residues. The CDR3 here is CASARAAYGNTIYF. The CDR3 bases are TGTGCCAGCGCCCGGGCAGCCTATGGAAACACCATATATTTT.

This clonotype was counted at least ten times. The CDR3 spells CASSPVPTENTEAFF. The DNA for the CDR3 is TGCGCCAGCAGCCCAGTCCCAACAGAGAACACTGAAGCTTTCTTT. The chain combines TRBV4-3 with TRBJ1-1, with no clear D. Germline V gives CDR1 LGHNA, CDR2 YSLEER. V lost 4 bases, J lost 1 base, and 13 bases lay in between. The CDR3 is made up of 15 amino acids.

This clonotype showed up many times. The chain links TRBV11-2 to TRBJ2-7; D not certain. The CDR3 loop spans 11 amino acids. V was trimmed by 5 bases and J by 2 bases, leaving 4 bases between them. In germline, CDR1 is SGHAT, CDR2 FQNNGV. The CDR3 loop reads CASSLTYEQYF. As DNA, the CDR3 is TGTGCCAGCAGCCTTACCTACGAGCAGTACTTC.

This clonotype was observed at least ten times. This chain joins TRBV15 and TRBJ2-1, with D hard to call. The germline CDR1 and CDR2 sequences are LNHNV and YYDKDF (reference sequence). The CDR3 is made up of 14 amino acids. V lost 5 bases, J lost 1 base, and 9 bases lay in between. This CDR3 is CATSVGRSYNEQFF. The CDR3 DNA sequence: TGTGCCACCAGCGTTGGAAGATCCTACAATGAGCAGTTCTTC.

In its sample, this clonotype was seen many times. The chain joins TRBV6-5 to TRBJ2-7; D is possibly TRBD1 or TRBD2 (5 bases each). V was trimmed by 0 bases and J by 3 bases, leaving 6 bases between them. The CDR3 contains 13 residues. Germline CDR1 MNHEY, CDR2 SVGAGI. CDR3 DNA: TGTGCCAGCAGTTACTCGGGGGACTACGAGCAGTACTTC. This encodes CASSYSGDYEQYF.

This clonotype was seen repeatedly, ten times or more. The rearrangement links TRBV7-2 to TRBJ1-1; tentatively, D is TRBD1 (6 bases). Germline lookup yields CDR1 SGHTA and CDR2 FQGNSA. This CDR3 is 12 amino acids long. Between the trimmed V and J ends, which lost 3 bases and 6 bases, there was a span of 8 bases. The CDR3 is CASSFGGPEAFF. CDR3 in DNA: TGTGCCAGCAGCTTCGGGGGCCCTGAAGCTTTCTTT. The full variable domain, completed using reference TRBV7-2 and TRBJ1-1, is GAGVSQSPSNKVTEKGKDVELRCDPISGHTALYWYRQSLGQGLEFLIYFQGNSAPDKSGLPSDRFSAERTGGSVSTLTIQRTQQEDSAVYLCASSFGGPEAFFGQGTRLTVV.

This clonotype has at least ten counts. V gene TRBV9 combines with J gene TRBJ2-3, with D unclear. Trimming took off 0 bases at V and 0 bases at J, with 8 bases between the two ends. CDR3 size: 15 residues. Germline V gives CDR1 SGDLS, CDR2 YYNGEE. CDR3 nucleotide sequence: TGTGCCAGCAGCGTAGCCGCAGGAAGCACAGATACGCAGTATTTT. It encodes CASSVAAGSTDTQYF.

This clonotype is categorized as medium-sized. V is TRBV20-1 and J is TRBJ2-7, with 9 bases identical to TRBD2. This CDR3 comprises 15 residues. V was pared by 2 bases and J by 6 bases, with 11 bases of the junction left unmatched. Per germline, CDR1 DFQATT and CDR2 SNEGSKA (reference sequence). The CDR3 nucleotides read TGCAGTGCTAGACAGCGGGGGGCTGTATGGGGCGAGCAGTACTTC. Amino acids: CSARQRGAVWGEQYF.

This clonotype showed up many times. This chain connects TRBV4-1 to TRBJ2-2, with D unclear. CDR1 is MGHRA and CDR2 is YSYEKL in the germline V gene. Trimming pared 0 bases from V and 0 bases from J, leaving 5 bases between. There are 15 residues in the CDR3. CDR3 region: CASSQDRTNTGELFF. CDR3 nucleotides: TGCGCCAGCAGCCAAGATCGTACGAACACCGGGGAGCTGTTTTTT.

This clonotype was seen at least ten times. The V gene is TRBV7-9, the J gene TRBJ2-3; D unclear. The germline gives CDR1 SEHNR, CDR2 FQNEAQ (reference sequence). Trimming removed 5 bases at V and 10 bases at J, with 13 bases between. The CDR3 totals 12 residues. The CDR3 nucleotides read TGTGCCAGCAGCCCCGGAAACGGACCGCAGTATTTT. Encoded protein: CASSPGNGPQYF.

This clonotype was observed many times. This chain joins TRBV7-9 and TRBJ2-1; the D is unclear. Trimming removed 8 bases from V and 1 base from J, with 0 bases in between. This CDR3 is built from 10 residues. Germline-derived CDR1 and CDR2 are SEHNR and FQNEAQ (reference sequence). CDR3 in DNA: TGTGCCAGCTCCTACAATGAGCAGTTCTTC. Translating gives CASSYNEQFF.

The sample holds many counts of this clonotype. The V call is TRBV2, the J call TRBJ2-2; TRBD1 matches at 9 bases. Germline V gene sequence: CDR1 SNHLY, CDR2 FYNNEI. Losses at the gene ends were 7 bases for V and 7 bases for J; bases not matched to a gene: 7. The CDR3 extends over 14 amino acids. This CDR3 reads CASTPGQGLGELFF. CDR3 DNA: TGTGCCAGCACCCCGGGACAGGGTCTCGGGGAGCTGTTTTTT.

A remark on this clonotype: One base away lies a much larger clone, so this may be a sequencing read error. J is TRBJ1-1 and V is TRBV6-5, with D possibly matching TRBD1 (5 bases). In germline, CDR1 is MNHEY, CDR2 SVGAGI. The CDR3 is 14 amino acids. The V gene lost 2 bases and the J gene lost 5 bases, with 12 bases spanning the gap. This CDR3 reads CASSYVGVGTEAFF. The CDR3 DNA reads TGTGCCAGCAGTTACGTAGGGGTAGGGACTGAAGCTTTCTTT.

In its sample, this clonotype was seen many times. This chain links TRBV14 with TRBJ1-1, with a tentative D call TRBD1 (6 bases). CDR1 is SGHDN, CDR2 FVKESK, per germline. This CDR3 region has 16 residues. The V end was cut by 0 bases, the J end by 4 bases, with 15 bases between. The DNA of the CDR3 is TGTGCCAGCAGCCAAGACCTAGGGGGGTGGAGCACTGAAGCTTTCTTT. This gives the protein CASSQDLGGWSTEAFF.

This clonotype was picked up many times. This chain links TRBV9 with TRBJ2-7; TRBD2 is a possible D gene (5 bases). Germline-derived CDR1 and CDR2 are SGDLS and YYNGEE. This CDR3 is 13 amino acids long. Trimming shortened V by 1 base and J by 5 bases, and 10 bases separated the two germline ends. CDR3 region: CASSVIDSDEQYF. The CDR3 DNA reads as TGTGCCAGCAGCGTAATCGATAGCGACGAGCAGTACTTC.

This clonotype appeared many times. V and J are TRBV7-3 and TRBJ2-1; TRBD2 matches 8 bases. V dropped 3 bases and J dropped 4; count of bases not matched to a gene: 5. Germline-derived CDR1 and CDR2 are SGHTA and FQGTGA. The CDR3 spans 15 residues. The CDR3: CASSFTSGSYNEQFF. CDR3 DNA sequence: TGTGCCAGCAGCTTCACTAGCGGATCGTACAATGAGCAGTTCTTC. Full variable domain (remainder filled in from reference TRBV7-3 and TRBJ2-1): GAGVSQTPSNKVTEKGKYVELRCDPISGHTALYWYRQSLGQGPEFLIYFQGTGAADDSGLPNDRFFAVRPEGSVSTLKIQRTERGDSAVYLCASSFTSGSYNEQFFGPGTRLTVL.

The sample holds a few counts of this clonotype. The chain combines TRBV12-2 with TRBJ2-5; the D call TRBD2 from the table was never checked on the DNA. TRBV12-2 is designated a pseudogene. The length of the CDR3 is 18 residues. The CDR3: CASRPLPGLADYPETQYF. CDR3 nucleotides: TGTGCAAGTCGCCCTCTCCCGGGACTAGCGGACTACCCAGAGACCCAGTACTTC.

This clonotype was counted many times. The chain carries TRBV7-8 and TRBJ2-4; no definite D call. The CDR3 runs 12 residues. Trimming took off 5 bases at V and 3 bases at J, with 5 bases between the two ends. CDR1 is SGHVS and CDR2 is FQNEAQ in the germline V gene. The CDR3 region has the DNA TGTGCCAGCAGCCCAGGCAAAAACATTCAGTACTTC. Its protein product is CASSPGKNIQYF. Together with reference TRBV7-8 and TRBJ2-4, the CDR3 gives the full variable domain: GAGVSQSPRYKVAKRGQDVALRCDPISGHVSLFWYQQALGQGPEFLTYFQNEAQLDKSGLPSDRFFAERPEGSVSTLKIQRTQQEDSAVYLCASSPGKNIQYFGAGTRLSVL.

Worth noting for this clonotype: Mismatch with germline at one junction end may stem from a read error. The V call is TRBV4-1, the J call TRBJ2-1; 12 nucleotides match TRBD2. The germline CDR1 and CDR2 sequences are MGHRA and YSYEKL. The length of the CDR3 is 16 residues. In DNA form, the CDR3 reads TGCGCCAGTAGCCCGCAGGAACTAGCGGGAGGAGTTGAGCAGTTCTTC. Protein product: CASSPQELAGGVEQFF.

This clonotype occurred many times. Here the CDR3 DNA reads TGCAGCGTTGTTATACAGAACACCGGGGAGCTGTTTTTT. It translates to CSVVIQNTGELFF. This chain uses TRBV29-1 with TRBJ2-2, with unresolved D. Germline V CDR1 and CDR2: SQVTM, ANQGSEA. CDR3 length: 13 residues. The V end lost 4 bases, the J end lost 1 base, and 7 bases lay between the germline ends.

This clonotype has ten or more counts. The chain joins TRBV9 to TRBJ2-1; D gene uncertain. Germline V gene data show CDR1 as SGDLS and CDR2 as YYNGEE. V lost 2 bases, J lost 5 bases, and 11 bases lay in between. There are 14 residues in the CDR3. The CDR3, as DNA: TGTGCCAGCAGCGTTGCCCAGGCAGACAATGAGCAGTTCTTC. It yields the protein CASSVAQADNEQFF.

This clonotype occurred many times. The rearrangement links TRBV7-9 to TRBJ1-2, with 8 bases lining up with TRBD1. The germline V gene encodes CDR1 SEHNR and CDR2 FQNEAQ (reference sequence). V was pared by 2 bases and J by 3 bases, with 5 bases of the junction left unmatched. The CDR3 contains 15 residues. This CDR3 reads CASSLSTGGDYGYTF. The CDR3 DNA reads TGTGCCAGCAGCTTATCAACAGGGGGGGACTATGGCTACACCTTC.

This clonotype was detected many times. The genes are TRBV4-1 and TRBJ1-6; D uncertain. The germline gives CDR1 MGHRA, CDR2 YSYEKL. V was clipped by 0 bases and J by 3 bases, with 12 bases between them. The CDR3 loop spans 17 amino acids. In DNA form, the CDR3 reads TGCGCCAGCAGCCAAGAACGGTCAGTGATCTATAATTCACCCCTCCACTTT. Translation gives CASSQERSVIYNSPLHF.

This clonotype was observed many times. V usage is TRBV7-2 and J usage is TRBJ2-1; no clear D gene. Germline CDR1 reads SGHTA; CDR2 reads FQGNSA. The CDR3 sequence is 14 residues long. V dropped 0 bases and J dropped 2 bases, with 5 bases sitting between them. The CDR3, as DNA: TGTGCCAGCAGCTTAGCCGGAACCTACAATGAGCAGTTCTTC. It translates to CASSLAGTYNEQFF.

V gene TRBV5-6 combines with J gene TRBJ1-1, with D unresolved. This CDR3 spans 15 amino acids. The germline CDR1 and CDR2 sequences are SGHDT and YYEEEE. Trimming shortened V by 2 bases and J by 2 bases, and 13 bases separated the two germline ends. CDR3: CASSFYNRVNTEAFF. CDR3 nucleotides: TGTGCCAGCAGCTTTTATAACCGGGTCAACACTGAAGCTTTCTTT. Full variable domain (remainder filled in from reference TRBV5-6 and TRBJ1-1): DAGVTQSPTHLIKTRGQQVTLRCSPKSGHDTVSWYQQALGQGPQFIFQYYEEEERQRGNFPDRFSGHQFPNYSSELNVNALLLGDSALYLCASSFYNRVNTEAFFGQGTRLTVV.

In this sample, this clonotype is medium-sized. The rearrangement uses TRBV7-9 and TRBJ2-4; 8 nucleotides match TRBD1. The CDR3 has 13 residues. The germline gives CDR1 SEHNR, CDR2 FQNEAQ (reference sequence). Unmatched junction bases numbered 4, after V lost 5 bases and J lost 7 bases. CDR3 in DNA: TGTGCCAGCAGCCCGGACAGGGCGAACATTCAGTACTTC. It is translated as CASSPDRANIQYF.

The table lists this clonotype with many counts. The J gene is TRBJ2-2, the V gene TRBV7-9, with unresolved D. Germline CDR1 is SEHNR and CDR2 is FQNEAQ (reference sequence). The CDR3 spans 15 residues. V was shortened by 2 bases and J by 3 bases, with 10 bases between the two germline ends. CDR3 residues: CASSLTPQHTGELFF. Written as DNA, the CDR3 is TGTGCCAGCAGCTTAACTCCACAGCACACCGGGGAGCTGTTTTTT. Full variable domain (missing parts from reference TRBV7-9 and TRBJ2-2): DTGVSQNPRHKITKRGQNVTFRCDPISEHNRLYWYRQTLGQGPEFLTYFQNEAQLEKSRLLSDRFSAERPKGSFSTLEIQRTEQGDSAMYLCASSLTPQHTGELFFGEGSRLTVL.

The chain links TRBV7-9 to TRBJ2-7; D is perhaps TRBD2 (6 bases). The CDR3 loop spans 13 amino acids. Germline V gives CDR1 SEHNR, CDR2 FQNEAQ (reference sequence). V was pared by 8 bases and J by 6 bases, with 17 bases between. The CDR3: CASDRNRGGEQYF. The CDR3 bases are TGTGCCAGCGACCGGAACCGGGGAGGCGAGCAGTACTTC.

This clonotype appeared many times. The chain combines TRBV20-1 with TRBJ2-5; 8 bases fit TRBD2. Germline values: CDR1 DFQATT, CDR2 SNEGSKA (reference sequence). The CDR3 loop spans 15 amino acids. After removal of 5 bases from V and 1 base from J, the junction contained 9 bases not matched to a gene. For the CDR3, the DNA is TGCAGTGCTCGGTCAAACGGGGGGGCCCAAGAGACCCAGTACTTC. Its protein is CSARSNGGAQETQYF.